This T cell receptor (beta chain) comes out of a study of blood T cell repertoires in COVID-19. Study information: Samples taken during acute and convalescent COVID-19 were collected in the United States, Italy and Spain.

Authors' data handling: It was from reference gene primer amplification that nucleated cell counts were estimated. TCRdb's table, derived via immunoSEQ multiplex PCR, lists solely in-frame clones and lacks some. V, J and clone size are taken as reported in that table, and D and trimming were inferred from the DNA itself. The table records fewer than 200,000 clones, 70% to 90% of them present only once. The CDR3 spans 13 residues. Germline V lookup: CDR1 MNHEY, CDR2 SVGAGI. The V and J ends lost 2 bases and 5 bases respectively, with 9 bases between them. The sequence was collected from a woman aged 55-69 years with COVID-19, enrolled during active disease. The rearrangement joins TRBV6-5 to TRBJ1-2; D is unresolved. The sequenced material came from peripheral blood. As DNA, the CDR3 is TGTGCCAGCAGTTACACCACTTTGTATGGCTACACCTTC. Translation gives CASSYTTLYGYTF.